Below are 30 T cell receptor beta chains sequenced from a single sample in a study of shared clonotypes between healthy human individuals. Libraries were prepared by immunoSEQ multiplex PCR; TCRdb keeps only in-frame clonotypes and omits some of them. The data hold about 1.5 million clones, with approximately 98% observed a single time. Material: naive CD4+ T cells sorted from blood. Subset meaning: CD45RA+ positively selected. The origin of the receptors is a man aged 25 to 40 in good health.

V usage is TRBV15 and J usage is TRBJ1-5; D is perhaps TRBD1 (5 bases). V shed 0 bases and J shed 4 bases, with 16 bases lying between them. The germline V gene has CDR1 LNHNV and CDR2 YYDKDF (reference sequence). The CDR3 is 17 amino acids. The CDR3 region is CATSRDNRQPLNQPQHF. As DNA, the CDR3 is TGTGCCACCAGCAGAGATAACAGGCAACCCCTTAATCAGCCCCAGCATTTT. Variable domain in full (rest from reference TRBV15 and TRBJ1-5): DAMVIQNPRYQVTQFGKPVTLSCSQTLNHNVMYWYQQKSSQAPKLLFHYYDKDFNNEADTPDNFQSRRPNTSFCFLDIRSPGLGDTAMYLCATSRDNRQPLNQPQHFGDGTRLSIL.

Concerning this clone: The sample holds other DNA sequences that translate to the same CDR3. The rearrangement uses TRBV29-1 and TRBJ1-1; no clear D gene. The germline CDR1 and CDR2 sequences are SQVTM and ANQGSEA. The V end lost 1 base, the J end lost 0 bases, and 6 bases lay between the germline ends. The length of the CDR3 is 13 residues. The CDR3 DNA sequence: TGCAGCGTTGAAGCCGGCTTGAACACTGAAGCTTTCTTT. It encodes CSVEAGLNTEAFF.

The gene calls are TRBV18 and TRBJ1-5; D remains unclear. The V gene lost 4 bases and the J gene lost 9 bases, with 10 bases spanning the gap. The CDR3 is made up of 12 amino acids. The germline CDR1 and CDR2 sequences are KGHSH and LQKENI. The CDR3 here is CASSLRHPPQHF. The CDR3 nucleotides are TGTGCCAGCTCACTTAGGCACCCGCCCCAGCATTTT.

This chain joins TRBV18 and TRBJ2-5; no firm D call. Germline V gene data show CDR1 as KGHSH and CDR2 as LQKENI. The V end was cut by 2 bases, the J end by 5 bases, with 12 bases between. CDR3 size: 14 residues. CDR3 coding DNA: TGTGCCAGCTCACCAAAACGCCCAAGGGAGACCCAGTACTTC. Translated: CASSPKRPRETQYF. Together with reference TRBV18 and TRBJ2-5, the CDR3 gives the full variable domain: NAGVMQNPRHLVRRRGQEARLRCSPMKGHSHVYWYRQLPEEGLKFMVYLQKENIIDESGMPKERFSAEFPKEGPSILRIQQVVRGDSAAYFCASSPKRPRETQYFGPGTRLLVL.

The chain couples TRBV19 to TRBJ2-2, with D maybe TRBD1 (6 bases). The CDR3 is 17 amino acids. Germline CDR1 LNHDA, CDR2 SQIVND (reference sequence). The ends were cut back, 2 bases at V and 4 bases at J, with 17 bases in the middle. CDR3 bases: TGTGCCAGTAGTATATTGGGGGCCAGTTCGGTCACCGGGGAGCTGTTTTTT. This codes for CASSILGASSVTGELFF. The variable domain in full, with the rest retrieved from reference TRBV19 and TRBJ2-2, is DGGITQSPKYLFRKEGQNVTLSCEQNLNHDAMYWYRQDPGQGLRLIYYSQIVNDFQKGDIAEGYSVSREKKESFPLTVTSAQKNPTAFYLCASSILGASSVTGELFFGEGSRLTVL.

The CDR3 loop is CASSRSGSTDTQYF. For the CDR3, the DNA is TGTGCCAGCAGTCGTAGCGGGAGCACAGATACGCAGTATTTT. The V and J genes are TRBV6-5 and TRBJ2-3; TRBD2 agrees at 7 bases. The V segment lost 5 bases and the J segment 0 bases; nucleotides outside the gene matches: 2. Germline V gene data show CDR1 as MNHEY and CDR2 as SVGAGI. The CDR3 is 14 residues long.

V and J are TRBV28 and TRBJ1-5; 7 bases align to TRBD1. The length of the CDR3 is 18 residues. CDR1 and CDR2 (germline): MDHEN, SYDVKM. Unmatched junction bases numbered 14, after V lost 6 bases and J lost 0 bases. In DNA, the CDR3 is TGTGCCAGCAGGTACCCCGGGACAGACACTTATAGCAATCAGCCCCAGCATTTT. Translating gives CASRYPGTDTYSNQPQHF.

Details on this clone: Additional DNA sequences in this sample encode the identical CDR3. V usage is TRBV18 and J usage is TRBJ2-7; D tentatively reads TRBD1 or TRBD2 (5 bases each). Germline V gene data show CDR1 as KGHSH and CDR2 as LQKENI. CDR3 length: 13 amino acids. V was cut by 3 bases and J by 0 bases, with 6 bases left in between. The CDR3 loop reads CASSPGTSYEQYF. In DNA form, the CDR3 reads TGTGCCAGCTCACCTGGGACCTCCTACGAGCAGTACTTC.

This chain links TRBV30 with TRBJ2-3, with D perhaps given as TRBD1 or TRBD2 (7 bases each). V shed 7 bases and J shed 2 bases, with 19 bases lying between them. This CDR3 comprises 15 residues. Per the germline V gene, CDR1 is GTSNPN and CDR2 is SVGIG (reference sequence). The CDR3 is CAFHRGGRHTDTQYF. The CDR3 nucleotides read TGTGCCTTTCACAGGGGCGGGAGACACACAGATACGCAGTATTTT.

This clone was observed a single time. The chain carries TRBV6-5 and TRBJ2-2; D may be TRBD1 (6 bases). This CDR3 has 15 amino acids. The V gene's germline CDR1 is MNHEY and CDR2 SVGAGI. Trimming took 2 bases from V and 5 from J, leaving 12 bases between them. The DNA of the CDR3 is TGTGCCAGCAGTTACGGGACATCCGCGACCGGGGAGCTGTTTTTT. Amino acid sequence: CASSYGTSATGELFF.

The chain combines TRBV28 with TRBJ1-4; no clear D. The CDR3 length is 15 residues. CDR1 is MDHEN and CDR2 is SYDVKM in the germline V gene. V was shortened by 7 bases and J by 3 bases, with 15 bases between the two germline ends. CDR3 coding DNA: TGTGCCAGCACCCTTCCCGGGAGAGCTAATGAAAAACTGTTTTTT. Translation: CASTLPGRANEKLFF. Full variable domain (remainder filled in from reference TRBV28 and TRBJ1-4): DVKVTQSSRYLVKRTGEKVFLECVQDMDHENMFWYRQDPGLGLRLIYFSYDVKMKEKGDIPEGYSVSREKKERFSLILESASTNQTSMYLCASTLPGRANEKLFFGSGTQLSVL.

The rearrangement uses TRBV2 and TRBJ2-1; D unresolved. The germline V and J ends were trimmed by 4 bases and 2 bases, with 6 bases remaining between them. The CDR3 extends over 13 amino acids. The germline gives CDR1 SNHLY, CDR2 FYNNEI. The CDR3, as DNA: TGTGCCAGCAGTGTGCAGGCCTACAATGAGCAGTTCTTC. This encodes CASSVQAYNEQFF.

V gene TRBV15 combines with J gene TRBJ1-4, with D unclear. Germline V CDR1 and CDR2: LNHNV, YYDKDF (reference sequence). The CDR3 length is 14 residues. Trimming stripped 0 bases from V and 7 bases from J, with 9 bases between. CDR3 sequence (DNA): TGTGCCACCAGCAGAGACAGGAAGGTTGAAAAACTGTTTTTT. Amino acids: CATSRDRKVEKLFF. Based on the CDR3 plus reference TRBV15 and TRBJ1-4, the full variable domain is DAMVIQNPRYQVTQFGKPVTLSCSQTLNHNVMYWYQQKSSQAPKLLFHYYDKDFNNEADTPDNFQSRRPNTSFCFLDIRSPGLGDTAMYLCATSRDRKVEKLFFGSGTQLSVL.

V is TRBV13 and J is TRBJ2-5; 10 nucleotides line up with TRBD1. With 3 bases clipped from V and 5 bases from J, the junction kept 6 bases outside the gene matches. There are 15 residues in the CDR3. From germline, CDR1 is PRHDT and CDR2 FYEKMQ (reference sequence). The CDR3 region has the DNA TGTGCCAGCAGCTTTAGACAGGGGGCCAAGGAGACCCAGTACTTC. The encoded protein is CASSFRQGAKETQYF. Variable domain in full (rest from reference TRBV13 and TRBJ2-5): AAGVIQSPRHLIKEKRETATLKCYPIPRHDTVYWYQQGPGQDPQFLISFYEKMQSDKGSIPDRFSAQQFSDYHSELNMSSLELGDSALYFCASSFRQGAKETQYFGPGTRLLVL.

The rearrangement joins TRBV27 to TRBJ1-5, with D perhaps matching TRBD1 (6 bases). The germline gives CDR1 MNHEY, CDR2 SMNVEV (reference sequence). The CDR3 contains 14 residues. V was shortened by 6 bases and J by 6 bases, with 15 bases between the two germline ends. CDR3: CASSGQTGGQPQHF. The CDR3, as DNA: TGTGCCAGCAGCGGACAGACGGGAGGTCAGCCCCAGCATTTT.

The rearrangement links TRBV5-1 to TRBJ2-4; 7 nucleotides align to TRBD1. This CDR3 spans 17 amino acids. Trimming cost V 7 bases and J 3 bases; bases outside gene matches: 16. CDR1 and CDR2 from the germline V gene are SGHRS and YFSETQ. CDR3 sequence: CASRPLGYGTDKNIQYF. The CDR3 nucleotides are TGCGCCAGCCGCCCCCTTGGTTACGGGACAGACAAAAACATTCAGTACTTC.

The chain uses TRBV19 and TRBJ2-7; D not certain. V dropped 5 bases and J dropped 0 bases, with 14 bases sitting between them. The CDR3 is 15 amino acids. CDR1 is LNHDA, CDR2 SQIVND, per germline (reference sequence). CDR3 region: CASSVNKVSSYEQYF. CDR3 bases: TGTGCCAGTAGTGTAAATAAGGTCAGCTCCTACGAGCAGTACTTC.

This chain joins TRBV18 and TRBJ2-5; perhaps TRBD2 as D (5 bases). CDR1 and CDR2 from the germline V gene are KGHSH and LQKENI. This CDR3 contains 16 residues. The V and J ends lost 1 base and 3 bases respectively, with 15 bases between them. The CDR3 region has the DNA TGTGCCAGCTCACCACAATTGTCTAGCTGGGAAGAGACCCAGTACTTC. It codes for CASSPQLSSWEETQYF.

This sequence joins TRBV5-1 and TRBJ2-3, with 8 bases aligning to TRBD1. Germline assignment: CDR1 SGHRS and CDR2 YFSETQ. The J segment lost 2 bases and the V segment lost 4 bases, leaving 6 bases of the junction unmatched. This CDR3 region has 15 residues. CDR3 loop: CASSPDRGITDTQYF. The DNA for the CDR3 is TGCGCCAGCAGCCCTGACAGGGGAATCACAGATACGCAGTATTTT. The variable domain in full, with the rest retrieved from reference TRBV5-1 and TRBJ2-3, is KAGVTQTPRYLIKTRGQQVTLSCSPISGHRSVSWYQQTPGQGLQFLFEYFSETQRNKGNFPGRFSGRQFSNSRSEMNVSTLELGDSALYLCASSPDRGITDTQYFGPGTRLTVL.

The V and J genes are TRBV11-2 and TRBJ2-1; D tentatively fits TRBD1 or TRBD2 (5 bases each). Trimming left V 0 bases short and J 1 base short, with 13 bases between. Germline CDR1 SGHAT, CDR2 FQNNGV. CDR3 length: 17 residues. CDR3 DNA: TGTGCCAGCAGCTTAGATCCAGGGACCATTTCCTACAATGAGCAGTTCTTC. Amino acids: CASSLDPGTISYNEQFF.

The V and J genes are TRBV25-1 and TRBJ2-1, with 9 bases lining up with TRBD1. Per the germline V gene, CDR1 is MGHDK and CDR2 is SYGVNS. This CDR3 has 14 amino acids. Trimming cost V 8 bases and J 2 bases; bases outside gene matches: 4. The CDR3 DNA reads TGTGCCAGCCGAGGGACAGGGCCCTACAATGAGCAGTTCTTC. As protein: CASRGTGPYNEQFF.

The rearrangement links TRBV4-2 to TRBJ2-3; TRBD1 matches at 9 bases. V shed 3 bases, J shed 5 bases, and the junction held 6 bases outside the gene matches. CDR1 and CDR2 from the germline V gene are LGHNA and YNFKEQ. The CDR3 has 15 amino acids. The CDR3 nucleotides read TGTGCCAGCAGCCAGACCCAGGACAGGGGAGATACGCAGTATTTT. Its protein product is CASSQTQDRGDTQYF.

On this clone: Other DNA sequences in the same sample also yield this CDR3. The chain combines TRBV7-2 with TRBJ2-1, with D maybe TRBD2 (5 bases). The ends were cut back, 6 bases at V and 10 bases at J, with 10 bases in the middle. The germline V gene encodes CDR1 SGHTA and CDR2 FQGNSA. CDR3 size: 11 residues. The CDR3 loop reads CASSPSGEQFF. CDR3 nucleotides: TGTGCCAGCAGTCCCTCGGGGGAGCAGTTCTTC. Combining the CDR3 with reference TRBV7-2 and TRBJ2-1 gives the whole variable domain GAGVSQSPSNKVTEKGKDVELRCDPISGHTALYWYRQSLGQGLEFLIYFQGNSAPDKSGLPSDRFSAERTGGSVSTLTIQRTQQEDSAVYLCASSPSGEQFFGPGTRLTVL.

This chain joins TRBV4-1 and TRBJ2-2, with D perhaps matching TRBD1 (6 bases). CDR3 length: 13 amino acids. Trimming left V 0 bases short and J 12 bases short, with 11 bases between. Looked up from germline, CDR1 is MGHRA and CDR2 is YSYEKL. The DNA for the CDR3 is TGCGCCAGCAGCCAAGATCCAGGGGATCAGCTGTTTTTT. Residues: CASSQDPGDQLFF.

Here the CDR3 DNA reads TGTGCCAGCAGTTTTGTGGGAGGGACGAGCAATGAGCAGTTCTTC. It is translated as CASSFVGGTSNEQFF. The chain recombines TRBV27 with TRBJ2-1; the match to TRBD2 covers 7 bases. The J segment lost 6 bases and the V segment lost 3 bases, leaving 8 bases of the junction unmatched. This CDR3 has 15 residues. The germline V gene has CDR1 MNHEY and CDR2 SMNVEV (reference sequence).

This chain joins TRBV9 and TRBJ2-2; D is possibly TRBD1 (6 bases). Trimming took 3 bases from V and 6 from J, leaving 12 bases between them. Germline CDR1 reads SGDLS; CDR2 reads YYNGEE. The CDR3 sequence is 14 residues long. The CDR3 sequence: CASSAYTGPGELFF. In DNA, the CDR3 is TGTGCCAGCAGCGCCTACACAGGGCCCGGGGAGCTGTTTTTT.

The chain links TRBV10-3 to TRBJ2-2; TRBD2 agrees at 10 bases. V shed 5 bases and J 8 bases; nucleotides not matched to a gene: 5. The V gene's germline CDR1 is ENHRY and CDR2 SYGVKD. CDR3 length: 14 residues. CDR3 residues: CAISLAGADGELFF. In DNA form, the CDR3 reads TGTGCCATCAGTCTAGCGGGAGCAGATGGGGAGCTGTTTTTT.

Note on this clone: The identical CDR3 is also encoded by other nucleotide sequences in the sample. As DNA, the CDR3 is TGCAGCGTTGTAAGGGGAGGAGAGACCCAGTACTTC. This codes for CSVVRGGETQYF. The gene calls are TRBV29-1 and TRBJ2-5; the D gene is possibly TRBD2 (6 bases). Trimming stripped 4 bases from V and 4 bases from J, with 10 bases between. This CDR3 has 12 residues. Germline CDR1 reads SQVTM; CDR2 reads ANQGSEA.

The chain employs TRBV28 and TRBJ2-7; tentative D call: TRBD1 (5 bases). The length of the CDR3 is 14 residues. V was clipped by 3 bases and J by 0 bases, with 9 bases between them. CDR1 and CDR2 from the germline V gene are MDHEN and SYDVKM. This CDR3 is CASSLGRFSYEQYF. The CDR3 DNA reads as TGTGCCAGCAGTTTGGGGCGGTTCTCCTACGAGCAGTACTTC.

This clone occurred once. V usage is TRBV28 and J usage is TRBJ1-3; D may be TRBD1 (5 bases). V was trimmed by 2 bases and J by 0 bases, leaving 14 bases between them. The CDR3 runs 17 residues. The germline V gene encodes CDR1 MDHEN and CDR2 SYDVKM. The CDR3 loop is CASSLGDSLSSGNTIYF. In DNA, the CDR3 is TGTGCCAGCAGTTTAGGTGACAGTTTGAGCTCTGGAAACACCATATATTTT.